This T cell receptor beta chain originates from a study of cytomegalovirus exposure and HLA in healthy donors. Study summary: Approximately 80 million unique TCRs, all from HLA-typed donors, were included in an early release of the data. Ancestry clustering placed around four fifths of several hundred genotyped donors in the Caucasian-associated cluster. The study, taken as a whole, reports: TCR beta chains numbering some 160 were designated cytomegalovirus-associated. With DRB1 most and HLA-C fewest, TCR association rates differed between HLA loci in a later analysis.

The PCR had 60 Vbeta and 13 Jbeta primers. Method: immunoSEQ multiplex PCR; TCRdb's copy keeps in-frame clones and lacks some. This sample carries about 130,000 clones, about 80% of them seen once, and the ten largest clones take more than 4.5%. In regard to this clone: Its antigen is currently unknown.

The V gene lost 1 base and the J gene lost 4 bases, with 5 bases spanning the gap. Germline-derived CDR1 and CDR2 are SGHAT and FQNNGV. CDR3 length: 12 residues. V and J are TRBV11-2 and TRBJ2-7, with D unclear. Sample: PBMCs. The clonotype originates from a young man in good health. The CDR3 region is CASSLGQYEQYF. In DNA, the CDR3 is TGTGCCAGCAGCTTAGGACAATACGAGCAGTACTTC.